One sample yielded the 30 T cell receptor beta chains listed below, sequenced in a study of blood T cell repertoires in COVID-19. The protocol was immunoSEQ multiplex PCR, while the TCRdb copy is restricted to in-frame clones and leaves out a portion. The data contain some 87,000 clones, around 87% of them singletons. The sequenced material came from peripheral blood. These receptors originate from a human donor in a cohort sampled during active COVID-19.

This clone came up once. The chain couples TRBV28 to TRBJ1-2, with TRBD1 as a possible D gene (5 bases). This CDR3 is 13 amino acids long. CDR1 and CDR2 (germline): MDHEN, SYDVKM. V was cut by 6 bases and J by 4 bases, with 12 bases left in between. For the CDR3, the DNA is TGTGCCAGCAGCCCTAATAGGGGCTATGGCTACACCTTC. Amino acids: CASSPNRGYGYTF.

J is TRBJ2-7 and V is TRBV18; D remains ambiguous. V was trimmed by 6 bases and J by 5 bases, leaving 14 bases between them. Germline CDR1 is KGHSH and CDR2 is LQKENI. The CDR3 spans 13 residues. The CDR3 nucleotides are TGTGCCAGCTCCCCCTCGCAAGGAGACGAGCAGTACTTC. Protein: CASSPSQGDEQYF.

The rearrangement joins TRBV28 to TRBJ2-7, with D maybe TRBD2 (5 bases). This CDR3 has 15 amino acids. Germline V gene lookup returns CDR1 MDHEN and CDR2 SYDVKM. Trimming stripped 1 base from V and 4 bases from J, with 14 bases between. The CDR3 DNA sequence: TGTGCCAGCAGTTTATCCGGACTCCTTTGGTACGAGCAGTACTTC. This gives the protein CASSLSGLLWYEQYF.

The rearrangement joins TRBV20-1 to TRBJ2-5; 8 bases match TRBD2. With 3 bases clipped from V and 2 bases from J, the junction kept 5 bases outside the gene matches. CDR3 length: 14 residues. The germline V gene has CDR1 DFQATT and CDR2 SNEGSKA (reference sequence). The CDR3 region is CSASRSGGQETQYF. CDR3 nucleotide sequence: TGCAGTGCTAGTCGCAGCGGGGGACAAGAGACCCAGTACTTC.

The rearrangement joins TRBV7-2 to TRBJ2-3; 9 bases fit TRBD1. Looked up from germline, CDR1 is SGHTA and CDR2 is FQGNSA. CDR3 length equals 15 residues. J gave up 3 bases and V 5 bases, and 6 bases lay outside the gene matches. The CDR3 nucleotides read TGTGCCAGCAGCCACCGGGACAGGGAAACAGATACGCAGTATTTT. This sequence encodes CASSHRDRETDTQYF.

The CDR3 DNA sequence: TGTGCCACCAAAAAGTTTTCGGACACTGAAGCTTTCTTT. Amino acid sequence: CATKKFSDTEAFF. The chain combines TRBV19 with TRBJ1-1; D unclear. The CDR3 covers 13 residues. V gave up 10 bases and J gave up 3 bases, with 15 bases separating them. Germline V CDR1 and CDR2: LNHDA, SQIVND (reference sequence).

The rearrangement joins TRBV11-2 to TRBJ2-1, with a possible D match to TRBD1 (6 bases). V was shortened by 5 bases and J by 3 bases, with 14 bases between the two germline ends. This CDR3 is 15 amino acids long. The V gene's germline CDR1 is SGHAT and CDR2 FQNNGV. Here the CDR3 reads CASSPPGTNYNEQFF. DNA of the CDR3: TGTGCCAGCAGCCCGCCCGGGACAAACTACAATGAGCAGTTCTTC. Filled out from reference TRBV11-2 and TRBJ2-1, the complete variable domain reads EAGVAQSPRYKIIEKRQSVAFWCNPISGHATLYWYQQILGQGPKLLIQFQNNGVVDDSQLPKDRFSAERLKGVDSTLKIQPAKLEDSAVYLCASSPPGTNYNEQFFGPGTRLTVL.

The chain employs TRBV9 and TRBJ1-1, with 7 bases fitting TRBD1. The CDR3 extends over 14 amino acids. Trimming at V came to 6 bases and at J to 6 bases, leaving 11 bases not matched to a gene. Germline V gene data show CDR1 as SGDLS and CDR2 as YYNGEE. This CDR3 is CASTKDRASPEAFF. The CDR3 DNA sequence: TGTGCCAGCACGAAAGACAGGGCGAGTCCTGAAGCTTTCTTT.

This clone was counted only a few times. CDR3 nucleotides: TGTGCCAGCTCACTTCAGGCATTGGGCTACACCTTC. Translating it yields CASSLQALGYTF. The V gene is TRBV18, the J gene TRBJ1-2, with unresolved D. Germline CDR1 reads KGHSH; CDR2 reads LQKENI. The V gene lost 4 bases and the J gene lost 8 bases, with 11 bases spanning the gap. The CDR3 covers 12 residues.

The V and J genes are TRBV4-2 and TRBJ2-5; D is unclear. The CDR3 is 15 residues long. Trimming cost V 4 bases and J 2 bases, with 14 bases left between them. Per germline, CDR1 LGHNA and CDR2 YNFKEQ. The CDR3 bases are TGTGCCAGCAGCCGACGGAAGACTGGACAAGAGACCCAGTACTTC. Encoded protein: CASSRRKTGQETQYF.

The V and J genes are TRBV7-2 and TRBJ1-1, with D tentatively TRBD1 (6 bases). The CDR3 extends over 15 amino acids. The V end was cut by 6 bases, the J end by 6 bases, with 20 bases between. Germline V lookup: CDR1 SGHTA, CDR2 FQGNSA. CDR3 nucleotide sequence: TGTGCCAGCAGGGGACCCCGGGACATCTTATCTGAAGCTTTCTTT. Its protein product is CASRGPRDILSEAFF.

The J gene is TRBJ2-3, the V gene TRBV18; no reliable D call. Trimming cost V 6 bases and J 6 bases, with 7 bases left between them. Germline V gene sequence: CDR1 KGHSH, CDR2 LQKENI. This CDR3 region has 11 residues. CDR3 sequence reads: CASSPSDTQYF. CDR3 sequence (DNA): TGTGCCAGCTCCCCTTCGGATACGCAGTATTTT.

This sequence joins TRBV18 and TRBJ2-2, with D perhaps matching TRBD2 (6 bases). The germline gives CDR1 KGHSH, CDR2 LQKENI. The CDR3 loop spans 16 amino acids. V lost 3 bases and J 5 bases, leaving 16 bases between the germline ends. The CDR3 sequence is CASSPPSRGFTGELFF. CDR3 bases: TGTGCCAGCTCACCTCCGTCTCGGGGGTTTACCGGGGAGCTGTTTTTT.

This chain connects TRBV12-3 or TRBV12-4 to TRBJ1-5; D may be TRBD1 (5 bases). Trimming cost V 3 bases and J 9 bases, with 9 bases left between them. This CDR3 region has 12 residues. The CDR3 loop is CASSFLGAPQHF. The CDR3 region has the DNA TGTGCCAGCAGTTTCCTAGGGGCGCCCCAGCATTTT.

The genes are TRBV19 and TRBJ1-5; TRBD1 might be the D (6 bases). The CDR3 runs to 15 residues. Germline V lookup: CDR1 LNHDA, CDR2 SQIVND (reference sequence). V lost 6 bases and J 0 bases, leaving 12 bases between the germline ends. The CDR3 reads CASRSGHNSNQPQHF. The DNA for the CDR3 is TGTGCCAGTAGATCGGGACACAATAGCAATCAGCCCCAGCATTTT.

The DNA for the CDR3 is TGTGCCAGCAGCACAACCTTTTACAGGGGGCTTCTGTTGCCTGAAGCTTTCTTT. Its translation is CASSTTFYRGLLLPEAFF. The chain recombines TRBV5-6 with TRBJ1-1, with 9 bases fitting TRBD1. CDR1 is SGHDT, CDR2 YYEEEE, per germline. With V trimmed by 4 bases and J by 6 bases, 19 bases remained unmatched. The CDR3 is made up of 18 amino acids.

This clone was detected once. This chain connects TRBV7-9 to TRBJ1-2; D not resolved. The CDR3 consists of 13 residues. The V end was cut by 8 bases, the J end by 2 bases, with 12 bases between. The V gene's germline CDR1 is SEHNR and CDR2 FQNEAQ (reference sequence). This CDR3 is CASAPGSNYGYTF. The CDR3 DNA sequence: TGTGCCAGCGCCCCGGGGAGCAACTATGGCTACACCTTC.

The chain recombines TRBV7-6 with TRBJ1-2, with D possibly being TRBD1 (5 bases). V was shortened by 3 bases and J by 0 bases, with 20 bases between the two germline ends. This CDR3 is built from 18 residues. CDR1 is SGHVS, CDR2 FNYEAQ, per germline. The CDR3, as DNA: TGTGCCAGCAGCTTGATTACCCGTAGAGACAGCCCTAACTATGGCTACACCTTC. This sequence encodes CASSLITRRDSPNYGYTF.

In the case of this clone: The same CDR3 is also encoded by other DNA sequences in this sample. The chain uses TRBV5-1 and TRBJ2-5, with 8 bases matching TRBD2. The CDR3 runs to 13 residues. Trimming took 0 bases from V and 5 from J; bases not matched to a gene: 0. Germline V gene data show CDR1 as SGHRS and CDR2 as YFSETQ. The CDR3 region is CASSLGGGETQYF. The CDR3, as DNA: TGCGCCAGCAGCTTGGGCGGGGGGGAGACCCAGTACTTC.

V and J are TRBV12-3 or TRBV12-4 and TRBJ1-2; a possible D gene is TRBD1 (5 bases). The CDR3 extends over 12 amino acids. The ends were cut back, 6 bases at V and 5 bases at J, with 10 bases in the middle. CDR3 coding DNA: TGTGCCAGCAGGGGACTCAATTATGGCTACACCTTC. Residues: CASRGLNYGYTF.

In this sample, this clone turned up a few times. The genes are TRBV4-1 and TRBJ2-1; 8 nucleotides line up with TRBD1. With V trimmed by 3 bases and J by 8 bases, 9 bases remained unmatched. This CDR3 has 15 amino acids. CDR1 is MGHRA, CDR2 YSYEKL, per germline. CDR3 coding DNA: TGCGCCAGCAGCCACGGACAGGGTGCGGTCGATGAGCAGTTCTTC. Amino acids: CASSHGQGAVDEQFF.

This chain uses TRBV5-5 with TRBJ2-7; D is undetermined. Deletions cut 1 base from V and 4 bases from J, with 9 bases between. CDR1 is SGHKS, CDR2 YYEKEE, per germline (reference sequence). CDR3 length: 13 amino acids. CDR3 protein: CASSLTSDYEQYF. CDR3 nucleotide sequence: TGTGCCAGCAGCTTGACTTCCGATTACGAGCAGTACTTC.

This chain uses TRBV25-1 with TRBJ1-2; 8 bases agree with TRBD1. The trim removed 4 bases at V and 4 bases at J, leaving 5 bases unmatched. The germline gives CDR1 MGHDK, CDR2 SYGVNS. This CDR3 region has 14 residues. The CDR3 DNA is TGTGCCAGCAGTGTGGACAGGGTTTCCTATGGCTACACCTTC. Its translation is CASSVDRVSYGYTF.

The chain couples TRBV6-5 to TRBJ1-4; 7 nucleotides line up with TRBD1. Looked up from germline, CDR1 is MNHEY and CDR2 is SVGAGI. The J segment lost 2 bases and the V segment lost 6 bases, leaving 6 bases of the junction unmatched. The CDR3 is 15 amino acids. CDR3 residues: CASSLGGPTNEKLFF. CDR3 nucleotides: TGTGCCAGCAGCTTAGGGGGCCCCACTAATGAAAAACTGTTTTTT.

V is TRBV27 and J is TRBJ1-6; weak D call: TRBD1 (5 bases). V lost 6 bases and J lost 10, with 10 bases in between. The CDR3 is 12 amino acids. Looked up from germline, CDR1 is MNHEY and CDR2 is SMNVEV (reference sequence). CDR3 bases: TGTGCCAGCAGGGGGGGGTTGTCACCCCTCCACTTT. Its protein is CASRGGLSPLHF.

The sample holds one count of this clone. The chain is built from TRBV4-3 and TRBJ1-6; D ambiguous. The V end was cut by 4 bases, the J end by 7 bases, with 11 bases between. CDR1 LGHNA and CDR2 YSLEER come from the germline V gene. There are 14 residues in the CDR3. The CDR3, as DNA: TGCGCCAGCAGCCTCCGGGATATCAATTCACCCCTCCACTTT. Translation gives CASSLRDINSPLHF.

The chain recombines TRBV9 with TRBJ2-7, with 7 bases that match TRBD1. This CDR3 has 13 amino acids. The V segment lost 3 bases and the J segment 3 bases; nucleotides outside the gene matches: 3. Germline-derived CDR1 and CDR2 are SGDLS and YYNGEE. CDR3 DNA sequence: TGTGCCAGCAGCGGGACAGGACACTACGAGCAGTACTTC. Translated: CASSGTGHYEQYF.

V gene TRBV7-3 combines with J gene TRBJ2-2; D is possibly TRBD1 (6 bases). Trimming pared 5 bases from V and 8 bases from J, leaving 15 bases between. The CDR3 totals 14 residues. Germline V gene data show CDR1 as SGHTA and CDR2 as FQGTGA. CDR3: CASSLTGSQGELFF. In DNA, the CDR3 is TGTGCCAGCAGCCTTACAGGGAGTCAAGGGGAGCTGTTTTTT.

V and J are TRBV12-5 and TRBJ2-2; a possible D gene is TRBD1 (6 bases). The V gene lost 5 bases and the J gene lost 2 bases, with 15 bases spanning the gap. CDR3 length equals 16 residues. Looked up from germline, CDR1 is LGHNT and CDR2 is FRNRAP. The CDR3 reads CASGRGIRTNTGELFF. CDR3 DNA: TGTGCTAGTGGTAGGGGGATTAGAACTAACACCGGGGAGCTGTTTTTT.

The chain joins TRBV14 to TRBJ2-1; D gene uncertain. V lost 0 bases to trimming and J lost 10 bases, with 10 bases between them. Germline V CDR1 and CDR2: SGHDN, FVKESK. The CDR3 contains 13 residues. The CDR3 sequence is CASSQDISREQFF. The CDR3 DNA reads TGTGCCAGCAGCCAAGATATATCGCGGGAGCAGTTCTTC.